This paragraph reports one TCR beta chain. The antigen is not known. The data belong to a study of OX40 agonist ivuxolimab in advanced cancers. Points from the study as a whole: Patients with a partial response at 0.1-3.0 mg/kg had among the lowest clonal expansion.

Germline V gene lookup returns CDR1 MGHDK and CDR2 SYGVNS. There are 15 residues in the CDR3. The ends lost 5 bases at V and 5 bases at J; junction bases unmatched: 5. Some clones are missing from TCRdb's copy, which holds only in-frame ones; the method was immunoSEQ multiplex PCR. The table has 75,000 to 95,000 clones, roughly 86% seen once. The TCR originated in an adult with an advanced solid tumor such as melanoma, head and neck, liver or kidney cancer. Sequences were derived from CD4+ or CD8+ T cells sorted from blood, sampled in a trial of the OX40 agonist ivuxolimab. The chain recombines TRBV25-1 with TRBJ2-1; 11 positions agree with TRBD2. CDR3 in amino acids: CASSYSGRVNNEQFF. As DNA, the CDR3 is TGTGCCAGCAGTTATAGCGGGAGGGTGAACAATGAGCAGTTCTTC.